The present entry profiles one T cell receptor (beta chain) with its context. This clonotype was observed many times. The antigen this receptor binds is unknown. No quality values exist for individual bases; no much larger clone is one base distant. These data belong to a study of patients and donors after allogeneic stem cell transplantation (dated by TCRdb to about 2020). The library was obtained by RT-PCR. Sequencing was performed on a NextSeq 550. Using fastp at Q25 and MiXCR, TCRdb reprocessed the public reads and kept productive beta chains. CDR3 protein duplicates are merged, each entry listing the most common genes and DNA. Present in this sample are some 880,000 distinct CDR3 sequences, 18% of which were seen just once. Approximately 5.9% of the sample rests with the top ten. The TCR sequence derives from a human donor who was either an allogeneic HSCT recipient or a stem cell or donor lymphocyte infusion donor (not recorded which). It is not recorded whose cells these are; they may come from a transplant donor. Sequenced sample: blood, either unsorted or a sorted T cell fraction (not recorded which).

The nucleotide sequence reads TGTGCCAGCAGCCACCGAGGCATAGGCACTGAAGCTTTCTTT. Its protein is CASSHRGIGTEAFF. The chain is assembled from TRBV14 and TRBJ1-1; the D gene is unclear. V was cut back by 3 bases and J by 4 bases, leaving a gap of 12 bases between them. The CDR3 spans 14 residues, from the cysteine through the phenylalanine. The entry retains the CDR3 DNA only, 42 bases that are in frame from base 1. CDR1 and CDR2 are read off the germline V gene as SGHDN and FVKESK.